The present entry profiles one TCR beta chain with its context. Its antigen is unidentified. Germline V gene sequence: CDR1 SGHVS, CDR2 FQNEAQ. The CDR3 is 11 amino acids. Trimming removed 5 bases at V and 10 bases at J, with 9 bases between. Here immunoSEQ multiplex PCR was the method, and the copy in TCRdb shows in-frame clones only, minus some. The repertoire holds tens of thousands of clones, with about 87% as singletons. This entry belongs to a study of T cells in localized non-small cell lung cancer. Study-level findings and limits: For the top 100 tumor clones, a median roughly 56 also appeared in adjacent lung. Since sequencing was restricted to only one region of the tumor, intratumor heterogeneity remains a possibility.

This specimen was peripheral blood, taken before any cancer treatment. The chain recombines TRBV7-8 with TRBJ2-1; D not resolved. The TCR comes from a man aged 35-69 years with stage I squamous cell lung carcinoma. The CDR3 sequence is CASSTWAEQFF. CDR3 DNA sequence: TGTGCCAGCAGCACATGGGCGGAGCAGTTCTTC.